The T cell receptor beta chain described here comes from a study of long-term antiretroviral therapy in people with HIV. At survey level, the immunoSEQ assay was run in its v3.0 version. Per-sample targets for sequencing were roughly 40,000-55,000 T-cell genomes. Data came from immunoSEQ multiplex PCR; TCRdb stores just in-frame clones and leaves some out. The sample contains about 28,000 clones, 87% of which appear only once. A minimum of one pre-ART and two post-ART PBMC samples existed for each donor. Germline V gives CDR1 GTSNPN, CDR2 SVGIG (reference sequence). The V end lost 1 base, the J end lost 2 bases, and 3 bases lay between the germline ends. There are 12 residues in the CDR3.

The chain couples TRBV30 to TRBJ1-3, with unresolved D. The clonotype originates from a man in his fifties or sixties with HIV. Sequencing used unsorted PBMCs, obtained 2 years after starting antiretroviral therapy. CDR3 bases: TGTGCCTGGAGTGAGGCTGGAAACACCATATATTTT. It is translated as CAWSEAGNTIYF.